These 11 T cell receptor beta chains were all obtained from the same sample, sequenced in a study of cytomegalovirus exposure and HLA in healthy donors. The PCR had 60 Vbeta and 13 Jbeta primers. Generated by immunoSEQ multiplex PCR, the TCRdb table keeps only in-frame clones and is missing some. The table has fewer than 120,000 clones, approximately 79% seen once; the top ten hold roughly 6.2%. The sample comprised PBMCs. These TCRs come from a man younger than 45 in good health and CMV-seropositive.

Concerning this clone: Other nucleotide sequences in the sample specify the same CDR3. The chain joins TRBV19 to TRBJ2-1; 7 bases agree with TRBD2. CDR3 length equals 15 residues. V was pared by 6 bases and J by 5 bases, with 10 bases of the junction left unmatched. Germline-derived CDR1 and CDR2 are LNHDA and SQIVND (reference sequence). The CDR3: CASRPYRGGDNEQFF. DNA of the CDR3: TGTGCCAGTAGGCCTTACCGTGGGGGGGACAATGAGCAGTTCTTC.

V is TRBV10-3 and J is TRBJ2-1, with TRBD1 matching over 8 bases. Germline V gives CDR1 ENHRY, CDR2 SYGVKD. V was clipped by 8 bases and J by 10 bases; unmatched bases: 10. This CDR3 has 13 residues. The CDR3 is CAIAGQGLGEQFF. CDR3 in DNA: TGTGCCATCGCCGGACAGGGTTTGGGAGAGCAGTTCTTC.

DNA of the CDR3: TGTGCCAGCAGCTTATTAGGGACTAGAGGTAGCACAGATACGCAGTATTTT. This sequence encodes CASSLLGTRGSTDTQYF. V usage is TRBV7-2 and J usage is TRBJ2-3; 8 bases line up with TRBD2. The CDR3 spans 17 residues. The germline CDR1 and CDR2 sequences are SGHTA and FQGNSA. After removal of 2 bases from V and 0 bases from J, the junction contained 7 bases not matched to a gene. Together with reference TRBV7-2 and TRBJ2-3, the CDR3 gives the full variable domain: GAGVSQSPSNKVTEKGKDVELRCDPISGHTALYWYRQSLGQGLEFLIYFQGNSAPDKSGLPSDRFSAERTGGSVSTLTIQRTQQEDSAVYLCASSLLGTRGSTDTQYFGPGTRLTVL.

There are a few counts of this clone. This chain uses TRBV4-3 with TRBJ2-2; 12 nucleotides line up with TRBD2. The CDR3 runs to 18 residues. CDR1 is LGHNA, CDR2 YSLEER, per germline. Trimming took 0 bases from V and 7 from J; bases not matched to a gene: 9. The CDR3 region is CASSQDRLAGGLGGELFF. The CDR3 bases are TGCGCCAGCAGCCAAGATCGGCTAGCGGGGGGGCTTGGCGGGGAGCTGTTTTTT.

The V call is TRBV4-2, the J call TRBJ1-5, with 9 bases fitting TRBD1. CDR1 LGHNA and CDR2 YNFKEQ come from the germline V gene. The CDR3 contains 18 residues. The V segment lost 2 bases and the J segment 9 bases; nucleotides outside the gene matches: 17. The CDR3 region is CASSQQITDRDREWPQHF. The DNA for the CDR3 is TGTGCCAGCAGCCAACAAATAACTGACCGGGACAGGGAATGGCCCCAGCATTTT.

The rearrangement uses TRBV30 and TRBJ2-4, with D tentatively TRBD1 (5 bases). This CDR3 has 13 residues. Germline lookup yields CDR1 GTSNPN and CDR2 SVGIG (reference sequence). With 6 bases removed from V and 4 bases from J, the gap between germline ends came to 13 bases. The CDR3 reads CACRMKGKNIQYF. The CDR3 region has the DNA TGTGCCTGCAGAATGAAGGGGAAAAACATTCAGTACTTC.

The chain links TRBV30 to TRBJ1-3; D is unclear. This CDR3 is 18 amino acids long. The germline V gene encodes CDR1 GTSNPN and CDR2 SVGIG (reference sequence). V gave up 0 bases and J gave up 4 bases, with 22 bases separating them. CDR3 nucleotides: TGTGCCTGGAGTGTATACGGGATACAGAAAATATCCGGAAACACCATATATTTT. Residues: CAWSVYGIQKISGNTIYF.

This sequence joins TRBV29-1 and TRBJ2-7; 10 nucleotides match TRBD1. V trimming: 1 base; J trimming: 1 base; junction bases outside the gene matches: 4. CDR1 SQVTM and CDR2 ANQGSEA come from the germline V gene. This CDR3 comprises 15 residues. The CDR3 loop is CSVEAGTGDSYEQYF. In DNA form, the CDR3 reads TGCAGCGTTGAAGCCGGGACAGGGGATTCCTACGAGCAGTACTTC.

The CDR3 loop reads CASSIIRGSRLGRNNEQFF. The CDR3 coding sequence is TGTGCCAGTAGTATTATAAGGGGATCAAGGCTAGGGCGTAACAATGAGCAGTTCTTC. The chain joins TRBV19 to TRBJ2-1; maybe TRBD1 (5 bases). Germline assignment: CDR1 LNHDA and CDR2 SQIVND (reference sequence). CDR3 length: 19 amino acids. V was clipped by 3 bases and J by 5 bases, with 26 bases between them.

V and J are TRBV5-6 and TRBJ2-1, with D perhaps TRBD2 (6 bases). The V end was cut by 3 bases, the J end by 4 bases, with 20 bases between. Germline V gives CDR1 SGHDT, CDR2 YYEEEE. This CDR3 has 17 residues. This CDR3 is CASSYGGRRGRYNEQFF. DNA for the CDR3: TGTGCCAGCAGCTACGGTGGACGGCGGGGCCGATACAATGAGCAGTTCTTC.

The chain joins TRBV19 to TRBJ2-2, with a possible D match to TRBD1 (5 bases). V was cut by 3 bases and J by 1 base, with 9 bases left in between. This CDR3 spans 15 amino acids. The germline CDR1 and CDR2 sequences are LNHDA and SQIVND (reference sequence). The CDR3 DNA reads as TGTGCCAGTAGTATGACTCAGGGGAACACCGGGGAGCTGTTTTTT. Protein: CASSMTQGNTGELFF.